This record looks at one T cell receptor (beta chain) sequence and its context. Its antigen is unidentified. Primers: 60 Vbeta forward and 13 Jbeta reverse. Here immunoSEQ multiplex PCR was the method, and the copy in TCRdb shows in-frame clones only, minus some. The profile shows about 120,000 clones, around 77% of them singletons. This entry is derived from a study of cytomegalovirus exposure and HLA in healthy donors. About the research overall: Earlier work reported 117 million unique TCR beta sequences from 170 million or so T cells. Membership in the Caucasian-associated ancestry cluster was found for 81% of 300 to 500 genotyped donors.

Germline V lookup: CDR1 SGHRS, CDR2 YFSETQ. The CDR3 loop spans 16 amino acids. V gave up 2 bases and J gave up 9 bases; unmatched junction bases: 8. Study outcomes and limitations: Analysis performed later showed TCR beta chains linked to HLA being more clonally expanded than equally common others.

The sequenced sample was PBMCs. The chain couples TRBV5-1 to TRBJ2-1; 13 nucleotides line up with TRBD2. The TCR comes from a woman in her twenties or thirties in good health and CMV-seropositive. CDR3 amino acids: CASSLPGTSGMGEQFF. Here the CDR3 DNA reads TGCGCCAGCAGCTTACCCGGGACTAGCGGGATGGGTGAGCAGTTCTTC.